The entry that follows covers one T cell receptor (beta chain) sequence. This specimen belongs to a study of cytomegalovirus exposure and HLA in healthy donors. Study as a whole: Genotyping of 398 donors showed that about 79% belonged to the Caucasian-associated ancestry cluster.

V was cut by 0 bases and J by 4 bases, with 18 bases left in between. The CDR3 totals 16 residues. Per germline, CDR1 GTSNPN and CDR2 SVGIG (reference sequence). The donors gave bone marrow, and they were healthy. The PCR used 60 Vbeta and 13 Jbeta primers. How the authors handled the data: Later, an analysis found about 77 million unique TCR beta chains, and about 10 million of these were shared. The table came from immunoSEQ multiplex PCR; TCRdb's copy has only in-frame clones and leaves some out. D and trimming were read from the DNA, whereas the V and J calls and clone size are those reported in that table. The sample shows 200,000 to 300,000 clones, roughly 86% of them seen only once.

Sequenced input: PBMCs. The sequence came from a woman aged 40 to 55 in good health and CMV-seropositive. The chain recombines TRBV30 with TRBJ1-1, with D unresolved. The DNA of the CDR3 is TGTGCCTGGAGTGTACAGAGGTCCCCGGGAGGCACTGAAGCTTTCTTT. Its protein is CAWSVQRSPGGTEAFF.